Sequencing of this T cell receptor beta chain was carried out in a study of blood T cell repertoires in COVID-19. Original processing methods: Cell counts per sample came from amplifying reference gene primers. Generated by immunoSEQ multiplex PCR, the TCRdb table keeps only in-frame clones and is missing some. That table furnishes V, J and clone size, whereas the DNA furnished D and trimming. The sample lists about 340,000 clones; approximately 82% were seen once. This clone was counted once. CDR1 MDHEN and CDR2 SYDVKM come from the germline V gene. The CDR3 runs 12 residues. V was cut by 3 bases and J by 12 bases, with 15 bases left in between.

Sequences were obtained from peripheral blood. This receptor was taken from a man aged 25-45 years with active or convalescent COVID-19. The chain combines TRBV28 with TRBJ2-7, with D possibly matching TRBD1 (6 bases). The CDR3 sequence: CASSFNTGNPYF. The CDR3 region has the DNA TGTGCCAGCAGTTTCAATACAGGGAACCCGTACTTC.